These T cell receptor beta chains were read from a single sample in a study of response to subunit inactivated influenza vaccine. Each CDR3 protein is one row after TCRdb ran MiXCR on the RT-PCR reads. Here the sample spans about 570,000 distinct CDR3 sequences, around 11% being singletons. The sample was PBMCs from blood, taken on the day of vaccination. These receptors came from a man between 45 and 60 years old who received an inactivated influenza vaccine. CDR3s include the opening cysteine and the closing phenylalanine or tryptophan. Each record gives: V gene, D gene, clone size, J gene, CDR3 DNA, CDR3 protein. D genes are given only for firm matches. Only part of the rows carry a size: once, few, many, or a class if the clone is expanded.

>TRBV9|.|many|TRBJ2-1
TGTGCCAGCAGCGCCCACGTAGGCGATGAGCAGTTCTTC
CASSAHVGDEQFF
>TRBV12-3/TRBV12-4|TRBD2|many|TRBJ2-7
TGTGCCAGCAGTGGGACTAGCGGGATCGAGCAGTACTTC
CASSGTSGIEQYF
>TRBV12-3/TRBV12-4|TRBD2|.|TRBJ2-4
TGTGCCAGCAGCGCTAGCGGGGCCCTTGACATTCAGTACTTC
CASSASGALDIQYF
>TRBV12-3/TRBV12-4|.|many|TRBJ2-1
TGTGCCAGCAAACCCCGCGCGCTTTACAATGAGCAGTTCTTC
CASKPRALYNEQFF
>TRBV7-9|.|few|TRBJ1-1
TGTGCCAGCAGCTTACCCCGAGGTCCTTCAGAAGCTGAAGCTTTCTTT
CASSLPRGPSEAEAFF
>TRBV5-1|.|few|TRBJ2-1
TGCGCCAGCAGCTCAGGGGCTCTAGCGCGGCAGTTCTTC
CASSSGALARQFF
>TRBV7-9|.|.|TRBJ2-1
TGTGCCAGCAGCTTACCCCGGACGGACAGTTCCTACAATGAGCAGTTCTTC
CASSLPRTDSSYNEQFF
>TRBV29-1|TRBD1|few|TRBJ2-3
TGCAGCGTGGGACCGGGACAGGCCCAGTATTTT
CSVGPGQAQYF
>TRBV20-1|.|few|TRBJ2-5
TGCAGTGCTAGAGATCGCGGCGAGACCCAGTACTTC
CSARDRGETQYF
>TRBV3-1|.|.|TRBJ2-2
TGTGCCAGCAGCCATCGTCTGACGGGGGCGGCCGGGGAGCTGTTTTTT
CASSHRLTGAAGELFF
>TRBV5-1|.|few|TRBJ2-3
TGCGCCAGCAGCTTGGGACCGAACACAGATACGCAGTATTTT
CASSLGPNTDTQYF
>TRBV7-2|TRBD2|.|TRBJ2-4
TGTGCCAGCAGCTCTCAAGCGGGAGGCAAAAACATTCAGTACTTC
CASSSQAGGKNIQYF